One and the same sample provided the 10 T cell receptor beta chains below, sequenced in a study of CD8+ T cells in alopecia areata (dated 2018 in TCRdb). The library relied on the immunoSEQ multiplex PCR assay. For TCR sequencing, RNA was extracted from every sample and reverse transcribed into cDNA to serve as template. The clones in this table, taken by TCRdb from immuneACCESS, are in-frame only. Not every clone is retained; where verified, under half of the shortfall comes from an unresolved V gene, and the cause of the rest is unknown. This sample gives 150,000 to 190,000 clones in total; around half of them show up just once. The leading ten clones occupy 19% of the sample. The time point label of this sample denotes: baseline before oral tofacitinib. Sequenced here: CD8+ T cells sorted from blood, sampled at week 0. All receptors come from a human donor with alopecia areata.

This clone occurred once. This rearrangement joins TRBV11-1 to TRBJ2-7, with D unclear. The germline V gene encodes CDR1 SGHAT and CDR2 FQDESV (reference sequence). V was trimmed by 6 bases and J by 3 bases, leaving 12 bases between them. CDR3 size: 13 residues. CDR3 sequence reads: CASRSTGSYEQYF. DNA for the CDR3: TGTGCCAGCAGGTCTACGGGCAGCTACGAGCAGTACTTC.

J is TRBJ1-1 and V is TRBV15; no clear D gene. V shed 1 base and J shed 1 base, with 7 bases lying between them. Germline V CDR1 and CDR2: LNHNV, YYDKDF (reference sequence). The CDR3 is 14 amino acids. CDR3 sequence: CATSRVAGNTEAFF. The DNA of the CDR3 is TGTGCCACCAGCAGAGTAGCAGGGAACACTGAAGCTTTCTTT.

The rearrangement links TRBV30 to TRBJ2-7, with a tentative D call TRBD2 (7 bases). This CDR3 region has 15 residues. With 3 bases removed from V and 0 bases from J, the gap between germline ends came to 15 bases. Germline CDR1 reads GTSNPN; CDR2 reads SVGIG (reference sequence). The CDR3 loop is CAWSLGGLISYEQYF. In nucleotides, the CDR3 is TGTGCCTGGAGCCTGGGGGGGCTGATCTCCTACGAGCAGTACTTC.

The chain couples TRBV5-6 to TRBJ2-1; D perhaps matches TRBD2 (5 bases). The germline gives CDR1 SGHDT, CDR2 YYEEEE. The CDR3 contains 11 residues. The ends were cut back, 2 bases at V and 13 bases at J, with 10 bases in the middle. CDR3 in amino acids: CASSLGLRQFF. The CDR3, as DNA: TGTGCCAGCAGCTTAGGACTGCGACAGTTCTTC. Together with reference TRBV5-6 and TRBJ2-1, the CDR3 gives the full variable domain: DAGVTQSPTHLIKTRGQQVTLRCSPKSGHDTVSWYQQALGQGPQFIFQYYEEEERQRGNFPDRFSGHQFPNYSSELNVNALLLGDSALYLCASSLGLRQFFGPGTRLTVL.

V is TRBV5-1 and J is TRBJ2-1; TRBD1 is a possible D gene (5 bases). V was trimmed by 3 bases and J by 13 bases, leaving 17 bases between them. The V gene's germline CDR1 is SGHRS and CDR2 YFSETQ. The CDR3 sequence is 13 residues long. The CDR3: CASSYKDLRGQFF. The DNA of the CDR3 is TGCGCCAGCAGCTACAAGGACCTAAGGGGACAGTTCTTC.

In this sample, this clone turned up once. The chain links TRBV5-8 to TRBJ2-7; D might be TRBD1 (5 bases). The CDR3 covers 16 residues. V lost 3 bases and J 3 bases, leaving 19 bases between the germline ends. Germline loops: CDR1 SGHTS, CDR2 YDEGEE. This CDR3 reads CASSSRTSDSGYEQYF. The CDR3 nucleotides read TGTGCCAGCAGCTCCAGGACCTCTGACAGTGGCTACGAGCAGTACTTC.

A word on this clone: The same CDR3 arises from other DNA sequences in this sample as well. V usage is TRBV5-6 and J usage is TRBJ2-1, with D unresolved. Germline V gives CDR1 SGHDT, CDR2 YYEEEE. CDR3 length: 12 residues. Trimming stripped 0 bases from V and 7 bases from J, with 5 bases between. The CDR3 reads CASSLGVNEQFF. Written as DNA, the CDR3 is TGTGCCAGCAGCTTGGGAGTTAATGAGCAGTTCTTC.

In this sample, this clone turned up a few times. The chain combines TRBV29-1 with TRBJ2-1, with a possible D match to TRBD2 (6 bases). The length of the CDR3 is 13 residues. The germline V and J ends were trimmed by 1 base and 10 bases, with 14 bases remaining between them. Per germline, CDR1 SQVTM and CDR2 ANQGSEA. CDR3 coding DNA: TGCAGCGTTGAAGGGCTGGGGCGGGGAGAGCAGTTCTTC. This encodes CSVEGLGRGEQFF.

The CDR3 here is CASSQDRGQGAYGYTF. CDR3 bases: TGCGCCAGCAGCCAAGACCGAGGACAGGGGGCTTATGGCTACACCTTC. This chain links TRBV4-3 with TRBJ1-2; 11 bases fit TRBD1. V lost 0 bases, J lost 5 bases, and 5 bases stayed unmatched. Germline CDR1 is LGHNA and CDR2 is YSLEER. This CDR3 has 16 amino acids.

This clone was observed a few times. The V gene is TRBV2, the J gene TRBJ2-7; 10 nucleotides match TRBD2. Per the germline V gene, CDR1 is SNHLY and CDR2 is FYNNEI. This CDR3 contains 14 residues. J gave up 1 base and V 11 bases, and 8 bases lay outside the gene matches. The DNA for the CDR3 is TGTGCCTGGGGAGGACTAGCGGATTCCTACGAGCAGTACTTC. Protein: CAWGGLADSYEQYF.